This T cell receptor beta chain was obtained from a study of beta chain features in type 1 diabetes. Study observations and caveats: Junctions at VDJ sites from type 1 diabetes patients had fewer insertions and more deletions. Researchers report that Type 1 diabetes patients had moderately but significantly shorter TCRB CDR3s across all four CD4+ subsets. Sampled from patients, naive, central memory and Treg TCRB repertoires appeared more similar than those sampled from healthy donors.

The CDR3 runs 14 residues. CDR1 is SGHRS and CDR2 is YFSETQ in the germline V gene. The ends were cut back, 1 base at V and 6 bases at J, with 10 bases in the middle. Every isolated RNA sample was fully reverse transcribed, so sequencing captured expressed TCRB transcripts. Profiled with immunoSEQ multiplex PCR; TCRdb holds only in-frame clones, not every one. The sample consists of 300,000 to 400,000 clones, 9.3% of them appearing once. Concerning this clone: Its target is not known.

The V call is TRBV5-1, the J call TRBJ1-4; D might be TRBD1 (5 bases). The TCR sequence derives from a man aged 25-45 years with type 1 diabetes. Input material: central memory CD4+ T cells from blood. The CDR3 spells CASSLQGMDEKLFF. DNA for the CDR3: TGCGCCAGCAGCTTGCAGGGAATGGATGAAAAACTGTTTTTT. The full variable domain, its missing parts supplied by reference TRBV5-1 and TRBJ1-4, is KAGVTQTPRYLIKTRGQQVTLSCSPISGHRSVSWYQQTPGQGLQFLFEYFSETQRNKGNFPGRFSGRQFSNSRSEMNVSTLELGDSALYLCASSLQGMDEKLFFGSGTQLSVL.